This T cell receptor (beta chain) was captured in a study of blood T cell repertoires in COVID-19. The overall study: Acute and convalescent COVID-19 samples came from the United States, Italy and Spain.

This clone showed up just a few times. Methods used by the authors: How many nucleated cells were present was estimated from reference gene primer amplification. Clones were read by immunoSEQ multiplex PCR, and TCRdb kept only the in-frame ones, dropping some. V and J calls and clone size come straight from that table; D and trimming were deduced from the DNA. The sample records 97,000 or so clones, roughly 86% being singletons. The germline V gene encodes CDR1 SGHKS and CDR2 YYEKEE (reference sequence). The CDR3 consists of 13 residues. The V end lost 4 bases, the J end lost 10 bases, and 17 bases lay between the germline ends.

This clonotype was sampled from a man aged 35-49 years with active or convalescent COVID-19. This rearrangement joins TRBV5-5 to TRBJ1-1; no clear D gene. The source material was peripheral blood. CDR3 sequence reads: CASSIDVLEGAFF. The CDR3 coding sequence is TGTGCCAGCAGCATAGACGTTCTAGAAGGAGCTTTCTTT.